The sequence of this TCR beta chain was determined in a study of human T cells and chemical hapten exposure. It was the library that attached unique molecular identifiers to individual cDNA molecules. TCRdb itself ran the RACE reads through MiXCR, one entry per CDR3 protein. This table has some 400,000 distinct CDR3 sequences, 4.8% appearing once. Germline CDR1 and CDR2: SQVTM and ANQGSEA. The CDR3 runs to 14 residues. V trimming: 2 bases; J trimming: 1 base; junction bases outside the gene matches: 3. This clonotype was observed at least ten times. This sample's time point: patch test 1, 2 weeks after DPC sensitization. This sample's treatment: therapeutic diphenylcyclopropenone sensitization with weekly scalp DPC.

This clonotype was sampled from a woman in her 50s with alopecia areata. Some clones in this sample may be carry-over from other donors' samples. This chain uses TRBV29-1 with TRBJ2-3; 7 nucleotides line up with TRBD2. Sequencing used whole blood, obtained in connection with sensitization to the hapten diphenylcyclopropenone (DPC). CDR3 bases: TGCAGCGTTGAAAGGAGCGGGGGCACAGATACGCAGTATTTT. Its protein is CSVERSGGTDTQYF.